The 25 T cell receptor beta chains in this list originate from one sample, sequenced in a study of shared clonotypes between healthy human individuals. Sequencing used immunoSEQ multiplex PCR; TCRdb keeps in-frame clones, though not all of them. The sample lists roughly 2,000,000 clones; roughly 95% were seen once. As defined, naive CD8 cells were CD45RO-negative and positively selected for CCR7, with terminally differentiated effector memory CD45RA+ cells excluded. Sequencing input: naive CD8+ T cells from PBMCs. These receptors were obtained from a man aged 18 to 29 in good health. Some clones in this sample may be carry-over from other donors' samples.

Details on this clone: Other DNA sequences in this sample translate to the same CDR3. The chain is built from TRBV2 and TRBJ1-3, with a weak D call TRBD1 (5 bases). Trimming pared 3 bases from V and 4 bases from J, leaving 13 bases between. The CDR3 extends over 15 amino acids. CDR1 SNHLY and CDR2 FYNNEI come from the germline V gene. This chain's CDR3 is CASSEGTGSGNTIYF. The CDR3 region has the DNA TGTGCCAGCAGTGAGGGGACGGGATCCGGAAACACCATATATTTT.

V and J are TRBV10-3 and TRBJ2-1, with 10 bases matching TRBD2. Per the germline V gene, CDR1 is ENHRY and CDR2 is SYGVKD. With V trimmed by 6 bases and J by 2 bases, 7 bases remained unmatched. The CDR3 spans 16 residues. The CDR3 reads CAIRGASGSPYNEQFF. The CDR3 coding sequence is TGTGCCATCAGGGGGGCTAGCGGGAGCCCCTACAATGAGCAGTTCTTC.

The V call is TRBV27, the J call TRBJ2-7; D is perhaps TRBD2 (5 bases). CDR1 and CDR2 (germline): MNHEY, SMNVEV (reference sequence). The CDR3 covers 16 residues. V shed 6 bases and J shed 3 bases, with 21 bases lying between them. CDR3 residues: CASRVTPLPGFYEQYF. CDR3 DNA: TGTGCCAGCAGGGTAACTCCCTTACCGGGGTTCTACGAGCAGTACTTC.

The chain links TRBV27 to TRBJ2-7; the match to TRBD1 covers 7 bases. The CDR3 is 13 residues long. Germline assignment: CDR1 MNHEY and CDR2 SMNVEV (reference sequence). V was pared by 4 bases and J by 5 bases, with 5 bases of the junction left unmatched. CDR3 DNA: TGTGCCAGCAGTTGGAACAGGGGAAACGAGCAGTACTTC. Translated, it gives CASSWNRGNEQYF.

The rearrangement joins TRBV15 to TRBJ1-2; D is possibly TRBD1 (5 bases). This CDR3 comprises 14 residues. CDR1 LNHNV and CDR2 YYDKDF come from the germline V gene (reference sequence). The germline V and J ends were trimmed by 3 bases and 2 bases, with 10 bases remaining between them. Written as DNA, the CDR3 is TGTGCCACCAGCAGCAGGGTGGAGAACTATGGCTACACCTTC. Amino acid sequence: CATSSRVENYGYTF.

This chain uses TRBV28 with TRBJ1-2; D is ambiguous. This CDR3 has 11 amino acids. Germline CDR1 reads MDHEN; CDR2 reads SYDVKM. Trimming left V 4 bases short and J 13 bases short, with 13 bases between. The CDR3: CASSSPNNCTF. DNA for the CDR3: TGTGCCAGCAGTTCCCCAAATAACTGCACCTTC.

The rearrangement uses TRBV28 and TRBJ1-5; D remains ambiguous. Trimming shortened V by 5 bases and J by 4 bases, and 15 bases separated the two germline ends. Germline-derived CDR1 and CDR2 are MDHEN and SYDVKM. This CDR3 is 15 amino acids long. The CDR3 protein is CASSPVLTENQPQHF. The CDR3 bases are TGTGCCAGCAGTCCGGTCTTGACTGAAAATCAGCCCCAGCATTTT.

V and J are TRBV4-1 and TRBJ2-5; D is possibly TRBD2 (5 bases). The V gene lost 2 bases and the J gene lost 5 bases, with 9 bases spanning the gap. Germline loops: CDR1 MGHRA, CDR2 YSYEKL. CDR3 size: 13 residues. CDR3 sequence reads: CASSQYGGETQYF. CDR3 DNA: TGCGCCAGCAGCCAATATGGAGGTGAGACCCAGTACTTC.

Details on this clone: The sample has other DNA sequences that encode this CDR3 too. The V call is TRBV27, the J call TRBJ2-5, with 14 positions matching TRBD2. CDR1 is MNHEY, CDR2 SMNVEV, per germline (reference sequence). This CDR3 is built from 15 residues. V dropped 5 bases and J dropped 5; count of bases not matched to a gene: 4. DNA of the CDR3: TGTGCCAGCAGTCCCGGGACTAGCGGGAGTGAGACCCAGTACTTC. This sequence encodes CASSPGTSGSETQYF.

The J gene is TRBJ2-2, the V gene TRBV27, with 7 bases lining up with TRBD2. J lost 4 bases, V lost 1 base, and 9 bases had no gene match. Germline V gives CDR1 MNHEY, CDR2 SMNVEV (reference sequence). The CDR3 is made up of 17 amino acids. Here the CDR3 DNA reads TGTGCCAGCAGTTTATTACAGGCCCGCGGGAGCACCGGGGAGCTGTTTTTT. Translated, it gives CASSLLQARGSTGELFF.

The rearrangement uses TRBV5-6 and TRBJ1-4, with 9 bases that match TRBD1. Germline V gene data show CDR1 as SGHDT and CDR2 as YYEEEE. This CDR3 has 14 amino acids. Trimming cost V 3 bases and J 8 bases; bases outside gene matches: 5. The CDR3 DNA reads TGTGCCAGCAGCTACGGGACAGGGTTAGAAAAACTGTTTTTT. This encodes CASSYGTGLEKLFF.

V usage is TRBV9 and J usage is TRBJ2-7, with 8 bases that match TRBD2. This CDR3 comprises 15 residues. The germline V gene encodes CDR1 SGDLS and CDR2 YYNGEE. With 4 bases clipped from V and 4 bases from J, the junction kept 10 bases outside the gene matches. CDR3 nucleotide sequence: TGTGCCAGCAGCCCCACAGGAAGCGGGAGTTACGAGCAGTACTTC. Translating gives CASSPTGSGSYEQYF.

The chain uses TRBV7-9 and TRBJ1-2; 7 bases agree with TRBD1. The CDR3 has 14 amino acids. Germline V CDR1 and CDR2: SEHNR, FQNEAQ (reference sequence). V lost 4 bases to trimming and J lost 4 bases; unmatched junction nucleotides: 6. CDR3 in DNA: TGTGCCAGCAGCTCGAGTCGGGACAGCTATGGCTACACCTTC. Encoded protein: CASSSSRDSYGYTF.

For the CDR3, the DNA is TGCGCCAGCAGCTTGGTACTGGGAGGCGAAAATGAAAAACTGTTTTTT. Translated: CASSLVLGGENEKLFF. V and J are TRBV5-1 and TRBJ1-4; D ambiguous. Germline CDR1 is SGHRS and CDR2 is YFSETQ. This CDR3 is built from 16 residues. Deletions cut 0 bases from V and 5 bases from J, with 14 bases between.

The chain couples TRBV6-1 to TRBJ1-5; D not certain. Germline V CDR1 and CDR2: MNHNS, SASEGT. Trimming pared 6 bases from V and 1 base from J, leaving 13 bases between. The CDR3 spans 15 residues. The CDR3 here is CASSLNDLSNQPQHF. As DNA, the CDR3 is TGTGCCAGCAGCCTGAACGACTTAAGCAATCAGCCCCAGCATTTT.

This chain connects TRBV11-2 to TRBJ2-1, with D perhaps given as TRBD1 or TRBD2 (7 bases each). V dropped 5 bases and J dropped 8 bases, with 10 bases sitting between them. The germline CDR1 and CDR2 sequences are SGHAT and FQNNGV. CDR3 size: 12 residues. This CDR3 reads CASSPGGDEQFF. CDR3 bases: TGTGCCAGCAGCCCAGGGGGGGATGAGCAGTTCTTC.

V usage is TRBV5-6 and J usage is TRBJ2-2; 12 nucleotides line up with TRBD2. Germline assignment: CDR1 SGHDT and CDR2 YYEEEE. CDR3 size: 17 residues. The trim removed 0 bases at V and 4 bases at J, leaving 4 bases unmatched. CDR3 coding DNA: TGTGCCAGCAGCTTGGGGGCTAGCGGGAGGGTCACCGGGGAGCTGTTTTTT. Translating gives CASSLGASGRVTGELFF.

This sequence joins TRBV15 and TRBJ2-1; tentative D call: TRBD1 (7 bases). Germline V gives CDR1 LNHNV, CDR2 YYDKDF (reference sequence). Trimming shortened V by 2 bases and J by 9 bases, and 20 bases separated the two germline ends. The CDR3 runs to 16 residues. In DNA, the CDR3 is TGTGCCACCAGCAGACTTAGGGGGCAGCGGGCGATTGAGCAGTTCTTC. The encoded protein is CATSRLRGQRAIEQFF.

This sequence joins TRBV11-2 and TRBJ1-1; D is ambiguous. Per germline, CDR1 SGHAT and CDR2 FQNNGV. V was trimmed by 5 bases and J by 6 bases, leaving 10 bases between them. This CDR3 comprises 12 residues. The CDR3 spells CASSPIGPEAFF. In nucleotides, the CDR3 is TGTGCCAGCAGCCCTATAGGGCCTGAAGCTTTCTTT.

The gene calls are TRBV27 and TRBJ2-7; D remains ambiguous. This CDR3 is built from 14 residues. Germline V gene lookup returns CDR1 MNHEY and CDR2 SMNVEV (reference sequence). Trimming removed 5 bases from V and 3 bases from J, with 14 bases in between. CDR3 nucleotide sequence: TGTGCCAGCAGTCTCATACCGACGGACTACGAGCAGTACTTC. Amino acids: CASSLIPTDYEQYF.

This chain connects TRBV7-3 to TRBJ2-2, with 7 positions matching TRBD1. The ends lost 2 bases at V and 5 bases at J; junction bases unmatched: 5. The CDR3 has 15 residues. CDR1 and CDR2 from the germline V gene are SGHTA and FQGTGA. Written as DNA, the CDR3 is TGTGCCAGCAGCTTACAAGACAGGGATACCGGGGAGCTGTTTTTT. Amino acids: CASSLQDRDTGELFF.

The rearrangement links TRBV28 to TRBJ1-4; 7 positions agree with TRBD1. In germline, CDR1 is MDHEN, CDR2 SYDVKM. The trim removed 6 bases at V and 6 bases at J, leaving 19 bases unmatched. This CDR3 is 18 amino acids long. CDR3 nucleotide sequence: TGTGCCAGCAGCTTAGGCCTCCACCACGGGACAGTATATGAAAAACTGTTTTTT. This codes for CASSLGLHHGTVYEKLFF.

Points on this clone: Other nucleotide sequences from this sample produce the same CDR3. V and J are TRBV27 and TRBJ2-2; TRBD2 agrees at 7 bases. V shed 0 bases and J 5 bases; nucleotides not matched to a gene: 3. CDR3 size: 15 residues. CDR1 MNHEY and CDR2 SMNVEV come from the germline V gene (reference sequence). CDR3 loop: CASSLSRGGTGELFF. CDR3 sequence (DNA): TGTGCCAGCAGTTTATCCCGGGGAGGGACCGGGGAGCTGTTTTTT.

The chain joins TRBV7-9 to TRBJ2-2; D unresolved. Germline CDR1 reads SEHNR; CDR2 reads FQNEAQ (reference sequence). Trimming took off 4 bases at V and 0 bases at J, with 9 bases between the two ends. This CDR3 contains 15 residues. The CDR3: CASSSRQTNTGELFF. CDR3 nucleotides: TGTGCCAGCAGCTCGAGACAAACGAACACCGGGGAGCTGTTTTTT.

The chain has TRBV28 and TRBJ2-7; no clear D. This CDR3 comprises 13 residues. V was trimmed by 2 bases and J by 6 bases, leaving 11 bases between them. Germline V gene data show CDR1 as MDHEN and CDR2 as SYDVKM. CDR3 protein: CASSLIPSGEQYF. The CDR3 coding sequence is TGTGCCAGCAGTTTAATCCCTTCGGGCGAGCAGTACTTC. Full variable domain (outside the CDR3, taken from reference TRBV28 and TRBJ2-7): DVKVTQSSRYLVKRTGEKVFLECVQDMDHENMFWYRQDPGLGLRLIYFSYDVKMKEKGDIPEGYSVSREKKERFSLILESASTNQTSMYLCASSLIPSGEQYFGPGTRLTVT.